Listed here are 10 T cell receptor beta chains from one sample, sequenced in a study of T cells after yellow fever vaccination. TCRdb ran MiXCR on the 5' RACE reads and lists one entry per CDR3 protein. The sample has under 55,000 distinct CDR3 sequences; less than 8.5% are singletons. Here the sequenced sample was CD8+ T cells not binding an NS4B(214-222) dextramer, sorted from PBMCs, taken approximately 40 days after the first yellow fever vaccination. These TCRs come from a young man who received the YFV17D yellow fever vaccine.

The chain recombines TRBV4-1 with TRBJ1-5; tentative D call: TRBD1 (5 bases). The CDR3 length is 14 residues. Germline V gene lookup returns CDR1 MGHRA and CDR2 YSYEKL. V lost 5 bases to trimming and J lost 6 bases, with 14 bases between them. The chain's CDR3 is CASSSSGVGQPQHF. Here the CDR3 DNA reads TGCGCCAGCAGCTCATCGGGGGTGGGTCAGCCCCAGCATTTT.

The V call is TRBV12-3 or TRBV12-4, the J call TRBJ2-1; D possibly uses TRBD1 or TRBD2 (5 bases each). The CDR3 contains 15 residues. Trimming stripped 6 bases from V and 8 bases from J, with 20 bases between. The CDR3 protein is CASSRGEALQDEQFF. CDR3 bases: TGTGCCAGCAGCCGGGGCGAAGCCCTTCAGGATGAGCAGTTCTTC.

This clonotype was counted at least ten times. This sequence joins TRBV9 and TRBJ2-5; D is undetermined. In germline, CDR1 is SGDLS, CDR2 YYNGEE. CDR3 length: 14 residues. Trimming took off 4 bases at V and 0 bases at J, with 10 bases between the two ends. CDR3 region: CASSSSRYQETQYF. The CDR3 coding sequence is TGTGCCAGCAGCTCCTCCCGGTACCAAGAGACCCAGTACTTC.

A few counts support this clonotype. This chain connects TRBV7-6 to TRBJ2-2; D gene uncertain. Germline V gene data show CDR1 as SGHVS and CDR2 as FNYEAQ. This CDR3 is built from 16 residues. The germline V and J ends were trimmed by 0 bases and 6 bases, with 14 bases remaining between them. The CDR3 reads CASSLAALGLAGELFF. CDR3 DNA sequence: TGTGCCAGCAGCTTAGCCGCCCTTGGGTTGGCCGGGGAGCTGTTTTTT.

The rearrangement joins TRBV11-1 to TRBJ2-2, with 13 positions matching TRBD2. Germline V lookup: CDR1 SGHAT, CDR2 FQDESV (reference sequence). V lost 8 bases, J lost 0 bases, and 15 bases stayed unmatched. CDR3 length: 20 amino acids. Written as DNA, the CDR3 is TGTGCCAGCCAACACGCCCAGGGACTAGCGGGGTTCTCGAACACCGGGGAGCTGTTTTTT. Protein: CASQHAQGLAGFSNTGELFF.

This clonotype was found many times. The V call is TRBV4-1, the J call TRBJ2-2; 7 bases align to TRBD1. Per the germline V gene, CDR1 is MGHRA and CDR2 is YSYEKL. Losses at the gene ends were 4 bases for V and 4 bases for J; bases not matched to a gene: 6. The CDR3 totals 15 residues. CDR3 sequence: CASSPRQGGTGELFF. CDR3 nucleotides: TGCGCCAGCAGCCCGAGACAGGGTGGCACCGGGGAGCTGTTTTTT.

This chain connects TRBV20-1 to TRBJ1-2, with D possibly matching TRBD1 (5 bases). CDR1 DFQATT and CDR2 SNEGSKA come from the germline V gene (reference sequence). The V and J ends lost 0 bases and 12 bases respectively, with 20 bases between them. The CDR3 runs 14 residues. The CDR3 is CSARDRAGFLRDTF. The CDR3 region has the DNA TGCAGTGCTAGAGATCGGGCAGGGTTCTTAAGGGACACCTTC.

This clonotype was recorded at least ten times. The gene calls are TRBV20-1 and TRBJ2-1; the D is unclear. The CDR3 spans 13 residues. Germline CDR1 reads DFQATT; CDR2 reads SNEGSKA (reference sequence). Trimming removed 2 bases at V and 8 bases at J, with 13 bases between. The CDR3 is CSARHASGYEQFF. CDR3 bases: TGCAGTGCTAGACACGCCTCCGGGTATGAGCAGTTCTTC.

The chain is built from TRBV7-9 and TRBJ1-5; no reliable D call. The CDR3 is made up of 12 amino acids. The germline V and J ends were trimmed by 5 bases and 4 bases, with 6 bases remaining between them. From germline, CDR1 is SEHNR and CDR2 FQNEAQ (reference sequence). The CDR3 bases are TGTGCCAGCAGCGTGGGGAATCAGCCCCAGCATTTT. Encoded protein: CASSVGNQPQHF.

This clonotype was picked up a small number of times. The chain carries TRBV7-6 and TRBJ2-3, with 11 bases matching TRBD2. CDR1 is SGHVS and CDR2 is FNYEAQ in the germline V gene. There are 17 residues in the CDR3. V shed 5 bases and J 2 bases; nucleotides not matched to a gene: 9. CDR3: CASSPRGLAVNTDTQYF. DNA for the CDR3: TGTGCCAGCAGCCCACGGGGACTAGCGGTGAACACAGATACGCAGTATTTT. Based on the CDR3 plus reference TRBV7-6 and TRBJ2-3, the full variable domain is GAGVSQSPRYKVTKRGQDVALRCDPISGHVSLYWYRQALGQGPEFLTYFNYEAQQDKSGLPNDRFSAERPEGSISTLTIQRTEQRDSAMYRCASSPRGLAVNTDTQYFGPGTRLTVL.